This T cell receptor beta chain came from a study of OX40 agonist ivuxolimab in advanced cancers. Trimming removed 1 base from V and 4 bases from J, with 16 bases in between. Germline V gene sequence: CDR1 SGHAT, CDR2 FQNNGV. The CDR3 runs to 16 residues. Some clones are missing from TCRdb's copy, which holds only in-frame ones; the method was immunoSEQ multiplex PCR. The data hold over 60,000 clones, with approximately 88% observed a single time. The input for sequencing was CD4+ or CD8+ T cells sorted from blood, taken in a trial of the OX40 agonist ivuxolimab. The V gene is TRBV11-2, the J gene TRBJ1-2, with D possibly matching TRBD1 (6 bases). The clonotype originates from an adult with an advanced solid tumor such as melanoma, head and neck, liver or kidney cancer. Written as DNA, the CDR3 is TGTGCCAGCAGCTTAGGCGGCGGGGGCCTTCCCTATGGCTACACCTTC. Its translation is CASSLGGGGLPYGYTF.